These 21 T cell receptor beta chains originate from one sample sequenced in a study of blood T cell repertoires in COVID-19 (dated by TCRdb to about 2020). Preparation of the library involved the immunoSEQ multiplex PCR assay. What TCRdb holds here is the immuneACCESS table cut down to in-frame rearrangements. Part of the clones is not present; checked against another copy, under half of the missing clones reflect an unresolved V gene, and the others are unexplained. This sample comprises roughly 150,000 clones, roughly 80% of them detected only once. The biggest ten clones account for approximately 5.1% of the sample. The sequencing input was PBMCs or T cells enriched from blood (not recorded which). Receptor source: a woman aged 40-49 years with acute COVID-19.

This clone was counted once. The CDR3 protein is CASSSDTQYGYTF. For the CDR3, the DNA is TGTGCCAGCAGCTCGGACACGCAGTATGGCTACACCTTC. The chain joins TRBV5-6 to TRBJ1-2; possible D gene TRBD1, 5 bases. Trimming removed 3 bases at V and 5 bases at J, with 11 bases between. Germline V CDR1 and CDR2: SGHDT, YYEEEE. The CDR3 totals 13 residues.

V and J are TRBV6-5 and TRBJ2-1, with TRBD1 matching 8 bases. Germline V gene sequence: CDR1 MNHEY, CDR2 SVGAGI. CDR3 length: 13 residues. V was clipped by 6 bases and J by 8 bases; unmatched bases: 6. The CDR3, as DNA: TGTGCCAGCAGCCCGGACAGGGCCCATGAGCAGTTCTTC. Its protein product is CASSPDRAHEQFF.

The chain links TRBV10-3 to TRBJ2-1, with TRBD2 identical over 14 bases. This CDR3 spans 17 amino acids. Germline values: CDR1 ENHRY, CDR2 SYGVKD. Germline trimming cut 7 bases from V and 7 bases from J; bases unmatched to any gene: 12. The CDR3 DNA follows: TGTGCCATCATGACGGGACTAGCGGGAGAGATCCGTAATGAGCAGTTCTTC. Protein product: CAIMTGLAGEIRNEQFF.

The rearrangement joins TRBV6-4 to TRBJ2-2; D gene unclear. CDR1 and CDR2 from the germline V gene are MRHNA and SNTAGT. CDR3 length: 16 residues. Trimming took off 3 bases at V and 2 bases at J, with 13 bases between the two ends. The CDR3 reads CASSEAAVSNTGELFF. The CDR3 DNA is TGTGCCAGCAGTGAGGCGGCAGTGAGCAACACCGGGGAGCTGTTTTTT.

The chain employs TRBV14 and TRBJ2-5; the match to TRBD2 covers 7 bases. V lost 4 bases, J lost 5 bases, and 4 bases stayed unmatched. There are 13 residues in the CDR3. CDR1 is SGHDN, CDR2 FVKESK, per germline. This chain's CDR3 is CASSRTRRETQYF. As DNA, the CDR3 is TGTGCCAGCAGCCGGACTAGGAGGGAGACCCAGTACTTC.

V gene TRBV5-4 combines with J gene TRBJ2-7; a possible D gene is TRBD2 (5 bases). The germline V gene encodes CDR1 SGHNT and CDR2 YYREEE (reference sequence). Trimming removed 0 bases at V and 9 bases at J, with 10 bases between. The CDR3 is 12 amino acids. Written as DNA, the CDR3 is TGTGCCAGCAGCTTGGACCTAGCAAGGCAGTACGTC. This encodes CASSLDLARQYV.

This sequence joins TRBV6-5 and TRBJ2-2, with 8 bases that match TRBD1. The CDR3 is 15 residues long. Germline values: CDR1 MNHEY, CDR2 SVGAGI. Losses at the gene ends were 4 bases for V and 5 bases for J; bases not matched to a gene: 6. In nucleotides, the CDR3 is TGTGCCAGCAGTTTGGACAGGGAGAGGACCGGGGAGCTGTTTTTT. Protein sequence: CASSLDRERTGELFF.

The chain employs TRBV6-1 and TRBJ1-5; D ambiguous. Looked up from germline, CDR1 is MNHNS and CDR2 is SASEGT. V lost 3 bases to trimming and J lost 5 bases, with 20 bases between them. The CDR3 loop spans 17 amino acids. In DNA, the CDR3 is TGTGCCAGCAGTGACCCACTTGGGCGGGTCACGGATCAGCCCCAGCATTTT. Its protein product is CASSDPLGRVTDQPQHF.

The genes are TRBV25-1 and TRBJ2-7; TRBD1 might be the D (6 bases). CDR1 and CDR2 (germline): MGHDK, SYGVNS. This CDR3 contains 13 residues. V was shortened by 6 bases and J by 3 bases, with 12 bases between the two germline ends. CDR3 sequence: CASRRTADYEQYF. The DNA of the CDR3 is TGTGCCAGCAGAAGGACAGCCGACTACGAGCAGTACTTC.

The chain employs TRBV18 and TRBJ2-1; D unresolved. V was shortened by 0 bases and J by 0 bases, with 6 bases between the two germline ends. The CDR3 spans 15 residues. CDR1 is KGHSH and CDR2 is LQKENI in the germline V gene. The DNA for the CDR3 is TGTGCCAGCTCACCACCCCTCGGCTCCTACAATGAGCAGTTCTTC. Its translation is CASSPPLGSYNEQFF.

The chain combines TRBV28 with TRBJ2-1; TRBD2 aligns across 11 bases. The trim removed 2 bases at V and 3 bases at J, leaving 9 bases unmatched. This CDR3 region has 18 residues. Looked up from germline, CDR1 is MDHEN and CDR2 is SYDVKM. CDR3 in DNA: TGTGCCAGCAGTTTAATAGACGGGACTAGCGGAGTCTACAATGAGCAGTTCTTC. This sequence encodes CASSLIDGTSGVYNEQFF.

V usage is TRBV19 and J usage is TRBJ1-2; D not resolved. This CDR3 comprises 13 residues. V was trimmed by 5 bases and J by 0 bases, leaving 7 bases between them. The germline gives CDR1 LNHDA, CDR2 SQIVND (reference sequence). This CDR3 reads CASSEAANYGYTF. For the CDR3, the DNA is TGTGCCAGTAGTGAGGCAGCTAACTATGGCTACACCTTC.

This rearrangement joins TRBV5-1 to TRBJ2-3, with D perhaps matching TRBD2 (6 bases). The germline gives CDR1 SGHRS, CDR2 YFSETQ. The CDR3 consists of 15 residues. V lost 5 bases and J lost 4, with 17 bases in between. CDR3 bases: TGCGCCAGCAGAAGTAGCGGCCCTCCAGCAGATACGCAGTATTTT. Protein product: CASRSSGPPADTQYF.

CDR3 protein: CASSLRTSGTDTQYF. CDR3 bases: TGTGCCAGCAGCTTGAGGACTAGCGGCACAGATACGCAGTATTTT. The V call is TRBV7-2, the J call TRBJ2-3, with 9 bases aligning to TRBD2. CDR1 and CDR2 from the germline V gene are SGHTA and FQGNSA. V lost 3 bases to trimming and J lost 1 base; unmatched junction nucleotides: 2. This CDR3 has 15 amino acids.

This rearrangement joins TRBV6-5 to TRBJ1-2; D possibly corresponds to TRBD1 (6 bases). Trimming left V 6 bases short and J 4 bases short, with 15 bases between. CDR1 and CDR2 from the germline V gene are MNHEY and SVGAGI. This CDR3 region has 14 residues. The CDR3 DNA sequence: TGTGCCAGCAGCGCTGACAGGACCGCCTATGGCTACACCTTC. Amino acids: CASSADRTAYGYTF.

This clone was recorded a few times. V usage is TRBV3-1 (or the pseudogene TRBV3-2) and J usage is TRBJ1-3; TRBD1 aligns across 10 bases. This CDR3 has 16 residues. V trimming: 4 bases; J trimming: 6 bases; junction bases outside the gene matches: 9. CDR1 and CDR2 from the germline V gene are LGHDT and YNNKEL (reference sequence). The DNA of the CDR3 is TGTGCCAGCAGCCCGAGGACAGGGGGATTATCAAACACCATATATTTT. Amino acids: CASSPRTGGLSNTIYF.

V usage is TRBV2 and J usage is TRBJ1-2; D is perhaps TRBD1 (5 bases). Per germline, CDR1 SNHLY and CDR2 FYNNEI. The V end was cut by 4 bases, the J end by 5 bases, with 20 bases between. The CDR3 totals 16 residues. The CDR3 here is CASSVDPAGHDYGYTF. Written as DNA, the CDR3 is TGTGCCAGCAGTGTTGATCCAGCCGGACACGATTATGGCTACACCTTC.

V usage is TRBV2 and J usage is TRBJ1-2; TRBD1 matches 7 bases. After removal of 6 bases from V and 0 bases from J, the junction contained 4 bases not matched to a gene. CDR3 size: 14 residues. In germline, CDR1 is SNHLY, CDR2 FYNNEI. The CDR3 DNA is TGTGCCAGCAGGGGGGACAGCCCTAACTATGGCTACACCTTC. Its protein is CASRGDSPNYGYTF.

This chain connects TRBV30 to TRBJ2-5; perhaps TRBD2 as D (5 bases). CDR3 size: 13 residues. Germline values: CDR1 GTSNPN, CDR2 SVGIG (reference sequence). V was cut by 2 bases and J by 1 base, with 8 bases left in between. This CDR3 is CAWSTLVQETQYF. The CDR3 DNA is TGTGCCTGGAGTACACTAGTCCAAGAGACCCAGTACTTC.

V is TRBV27 and J is TRBJ1-6; 11 nucleotides align to TRBD1. In germline, CDR1 is MNHEY, CDR2 SMNVEV (reference sequence). The CDR3 is 19 residues long. With V trimmed by 2 bases and J by 10 bases, 16 bases remained unmatched. The CDR3 DNA sequence: TGTGCCAGCAGTTTAGGGACCGGGACAGGGGGAGATTCGGGATCACCCCTCCACTTT. Protein product: CASSLGTGTGGDSGSPLHF.

The J gene is TRBJ1-5, the V gene TRBV2; D is undetermined. The CDR3 spans 14 residues. Germline V lookup: CDR1 SNHLY, CDR2 FYNNEI. V lost 5 bases and J 0 bases, leaving 8 bases between the germline ends. The CDR3 is CASSTDYSNQPQHF. The CDR3 DNA sequence: TGTGCCAGCAGTACAGACTATAGCAATCAGCCCCAGCATTTT.